This T cell receptor (beta chain) is from a study of blood T cell repertoires in COVID-19. On the study more broadly: Sources were T cells, B-cell-depleted T cells, or PBMCs; the material itself was cDNA or gDNA.

Methods used by the authors: Estimation of nucleated cell counts relied on the amplification of reference gene primers. TCRdb keeps only in-frame clones here, not all; method: immunoSEQ multiplex PCR. D and trimming were read from the DNA, whereas the V and J calls and clone size are those reported in that table. This repertoire shows over 250,000 clones, 80% to 90% found once; its top ten account for 8.8%. Germline CDR1 reads SGHAT; CDR2 reads FQNNGV. This CDR3 region has 15 residues. Trimming pared 5 bases from V and 0 bases from J, leaving 11 bases between. This clone was picked up one time. Grouping used clinical history reported by participants in a survey and questionnaire.

The receptor was derived from a man in his forties who had recovered from COVID-19. Source material: PBMCs or T cells enriched from blood (not recorded which). The chain recombines TRBV11-2 with TRBJ2-4, with D tentatively TRBD2 (6 bases). DNA of the CDR3: TGTGCCAGCAGCCCCGGGAGAGTAGCCAAAAACATTCAGTACTTC. Its translation is CASSPGRVAKNIQYF.